This T cell receptor beta chain comes out of a study of T cell repertoires in cytomegalovirus infection. Study details: CMV epitopes, recently identified HLA-C-restricted and well-studied HLA-B-restricted, were used. Shared public TCR beta signatures pointed to both CMV infection and a matching HLA type.

The germline gives CDR1 MNHEY, CDR2 SMNVEV (reference sequence). The CDR3 has 16 amino acids. MiXCR was run by TCRdb on the reads, yielding one entry per CDR3 protein. This sample has hundreds of thousands of distinct CDR3 sequences, with approximately 29% found just once. Study results and limitations: HLA-C-restricted TCR beta clonotypes specific for CMV led the ex vivo response.

Comments on this clonotype: Its target is not known. A junction boundary mismatches the germline segment, possibly from a read error.

J is TRBJ1-1 and V is TRBV27; no clear D gene. This specimen was cultured CD8+ T cells from PBMCs, taken from culture after CMV antigen stimulation. This sequence was found in a human donor in good health (CMV status not recorded). Some clones in this sample may be carry-over from other donors' samples. The CDR3 here is CASSPSGLRLNTEVFF. The CDR3 DNA sequence: TGTGCCAGCAGTCCCTCGGGTCTACGGTTGAACACTGAAGTTTTCTTT.